The clone carrying this T cell receptor beta chain has more than one count but fewer than ten. This entry comes from a study of cytomegalovirus exposure and HLA in healthy donors. PCR employed 60 Vbeta and 13 Jbeta primers. Produced via immunoSEQ multiplex PCR; TCRdb's table is partial and in-frame only. The table lists approximately 240,000 clones, approximately 90% of them singletons, with 0.9% to 1.1% in the top ten. The source is a woman aged 18 to 35 in good health and CMV-seronegative. The specimen was PBMCs.

CDR3 in DNA: TGTGCCAGCAGCATGAGCGGGGCCGCCTACAATGAGCAGTTCTTC. Amino acids: CASSMSGAAYNEQFF. J is TRBJ2-1 and V is TRBV2; 7 positions match TRBD2. From germline, CDR1 is SNHLY and CDR2 FYNNEI. The trim removed 6 bases at V and 2 bases at J, leaving 7 bases unmatched. The CDR3 spans 15 residues.